This TCR beta chain was documented in a study of PD-L1 blockade in urothelial cancer. The time point: pretreatment peripheral blood. The CDR3 has 17 residues. The germline V gene has CDR1 LNHDA and CDR2 SQIVND (reference sequence). Germline trimming cut 5 bases from V and 2 bases from J; bases unmatched to any gene: 12. This table comes from immunoSEQ multiplex PCR, and its TCRdb copy is limited to in-frame clones, with some not included. The data contain 65,000 to 80,000 clones, around 90% of them singletons. This chain links TRBV19 with TRBJ2-1; 7 nucleotides line up with TRBD2. Sequences were derived from PBMCs, sampled around atezolizumab (anti-PD-L1) treatment. The TCR originated in a man between 65 and 79 years old with urothelial cancer. The DNA for the CDR3 is TGTGCCAGTAGTGCGACGGGCGCTAGCGGCGCCTACAATGAGCAGTTCTTC. Amino acid sequence: CASSATGASGAYNEQFF.